Listed below are T cell receptor beta chains from one sample, sequenced in a study of blood T cells in healthy people across ages. In TCRdb, the 5' RACE reads were re-called with MiXCR into one record per CDR3 protein. The table lists roughly 570,000 distinct CDR3 sequences, 25% to 30% of them singletons. The sequenced material came from blood. The receptors here all came from a woman in her 70s in good health. CDR3s leave out the opening cysteine and the closing phenylalanine or tryptophan. A D gene is named only where the DNA matches it firmly.

V gene: TRBV11-2; D gene: .; CDR3 protein: ASSLVSAEAF
V gene: TRBV7-9; D gene: .; CDR3 protein: ASSLYEAPDAY
V gene: TRBV11-2; D gene: .; CDR3 protein: ASSLVRSHSYNEQF
V gene: TRBV6-6; D gene: .; CDR3 protein: ASSYYPAHTDTQY
V gene: TRBV7-9; D gene: .; CDR3 protein: ASSPLGGSEQY
V gene: TRBV4-3; D gene: TRBD1; CDR3 protein: ASSQGGTATDTQY
V gene: TRBV2; D gene: .; CDR3 protein: ASSEARFEQY
V gene: TRBV12-3/TRBV12-4; D gene: .; CDR3 protein: ASSLGGAGTQY
V gene: TRBV20-1; D gene: .; CDR3 protein: SASSLGGFNTEAF
V gene: TRBV7-6; D gene: .; CDR3 protein: ASSSWTATGNTIY
V gene: TRBV6-2/TRBV6-3; D gene: .; CDR3 protein: ATFRENYEQY
V gene: TRBV5-1; D gene: .; CDR3 protein: ASSRSEQETQY
V gene: TRBV3-1; D gene: TRBD1; CDR3 protein: TSSQRTGDEKLF
V gene: TRBV29-1; D gene: .; CDR3 protein: SVEGYT
V gene: TRBV7-9; D gene: .; CDR3 protein: ASSPPQRPSYEQY
V gene: TRBV29-1; D gene: .; CDR3 protein: SVQSVLGNEQF
V gene: TRBV10-3; D gene: .; CDR3 protein: ATRKVQGSFSPLH
V gene: TRBV12-3/TRBV12-4; D gene: .; CDR3 protein: ASSRQQGTYNEQF
V gene: TRBV20-1; D gene: TRBD2; CDR3 protein: SARTGTGTSGAYNEQF
V gene: TRBV5-1; D gene: TRBD1; CDR3 protein: ASGEGTGIYNEQF
V gene: TRBV20-1; D gene: TRBD2; CDR3 protein: SARDKGTSGGGAEQF
V gene: TRBV7-6; D gene: TRBD2; CDR3 protein: ASSFTSGGPYNEQF
V gene: TRBV5-1; D gene: TRBD1; CDR3 protein: ASSNGQGPYGYT
V gene: TRBV20-1; D gene: .; CDR3 protein: SAAAGALNYGYT
V gene: TRBV6-2/TRBV6-3; D gene: .; CDR3 protein: ASSDSQGGVNIQY
V gene: TRBV9; D gene: .; CDR3 protein: ASSAQLTYNEQF
V gene: TRBV6-6; D gene: .; CDR3 protein: ASSYRRSGENIQY
V gene: TRBV20-1; D gene: .; CDR3 protein: SARVPGEDGYT
V gene: TRBV11-1; D gene: .; CDR3 protein: ASSLEVAGTYEQY
V gene: TRBV3-1; D gene: .; CDR3 protein: ASSHWDNSYEQY
V gene: TRBV20-1; D gene: .; CDR3 protein: SAPWGEGANVLT
V gene: TRBV18; D gene: TRBD1; CDR3 protein: ASSAYRDRGIETQY
V gene: TRBV7-2; D gene: TRBD2; CDR3 protein: ASRGQTSGGRTDTQY
V gene: TRBV20-1; D gene: .; CDR3 protein: SARVGRREKLF
V gene: TRBV6-2/TRBV6-3; D gene: .; CDR3 protein: AGTRGSENSPLH
V gene: TRBV4-2; D gene: .; CDR3 protein: ASSQDKRGEETQY
V gene: TRBV20-1; D gene: .; CDR3 protein: SARDGRRALGLNTEAF
V gene: TRBV11-2; D gene: TRBD2; CDR3 protein: ASSSVGLAGGPNEQF
V gene: TRBV29-1; D gene: .; CDR3 protein: SVVVSSYGYT
V gene: TRBV18; D gene: TRBD1; CDR3 protein: ASSEDRDGEQY
V gene: TRBV20-1; D gene: .; CDR3 protein: SASDTNYGYT
V gene: TRBV3-1; D gene: TRBD2; CDR3 protein: ASSSNSGGEQF
V gene: TRBV4-1; D gene: TRBD1; CDR3 protein: ASSQLDRGDSNQPQH
V gene: TRBV7-9; D gene: TRBD1; CDR3 protein: ASSFFGDRDSPYEQY
V gene: TRBV20-1; D gene: .; CDR3 protein: SASDNGYGYT
V gene: TRBV21-1; D gene: .; CDR3 protein: ASSNGLAAPYEQY
V gene: TRBV20-1; D gene: .; CDR3 protein: SSSVRETQY
V gene: TRBV2; D gene: TRBD1; CDR3 protein: ASSGDRGVDQPQH
V gene: TRBV6-2/TRBV6-3; D gene: TRBD2; CDR3 protein: ASRAGGPTYEQY
V gene: TRBV6-2/TRBV6-3; D gene: TRBD2; CDR3 protein: ASSLEDGTSGSTDTQY
V gene: TRBV20-1; D gene: .; CDR3 protein: SARDRGLVFEQY
V gene: TRBV11-2; D gene: .; CDR3 protein: ASSFLKETQY
V gene: TRBV10-3; D gene: TRBD1; CDR3 protein: AISGDRNTGELF
V gene: TRBV6-5; D gene: TRBD1; CDR3 protein: ASSFRQGAGELF
V gene: TRBV12-3/TRBV12-4; D gene: .; CDR3 protein: ASRAGQATNEKLF
V gene: TRBV5-1; D gene: TRBD1; CDR3 protein: ASSIRTGGGNKEKLF
V gene: TRBV5-6; D gene: TRBD1; CDR3 protein: ASSRTGAGGTVGYT
V gene: TRBV5-1; D gene: TRBD1; CDR3 protein: ASSSGQGRVQY
V gene: TRBV5-1; D gene: TRBD1; CDR3 protein: ASSSGQAGYT